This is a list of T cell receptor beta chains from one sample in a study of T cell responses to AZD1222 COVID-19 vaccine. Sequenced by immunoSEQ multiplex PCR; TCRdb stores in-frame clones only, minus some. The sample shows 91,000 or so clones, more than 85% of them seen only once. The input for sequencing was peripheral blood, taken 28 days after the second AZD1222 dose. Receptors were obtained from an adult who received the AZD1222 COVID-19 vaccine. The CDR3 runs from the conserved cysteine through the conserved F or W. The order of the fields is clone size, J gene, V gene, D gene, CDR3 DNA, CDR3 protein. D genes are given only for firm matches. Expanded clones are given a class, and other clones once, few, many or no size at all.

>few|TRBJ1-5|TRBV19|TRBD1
TGTGCCAGTAGACAGGGGATGAGCAATCAGCCCCAGCATTTT
CASRQGMSNQPQHF
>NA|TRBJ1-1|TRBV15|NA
TGTGCCACCAGGTTCGGGCGGACCACTGAAGCTTTCTTT
CATRFGRTTEAFF
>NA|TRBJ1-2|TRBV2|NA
TGTGCCAGCAGTGGTTGGGGCTCCTATGGCTACACCTTC
CASSGWGSYGYTF
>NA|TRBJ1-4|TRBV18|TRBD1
TGTGCCAGCTCGTCCAGACAGGGGGGAAAACTGTTTTTT
CASSSRQGGKLFF
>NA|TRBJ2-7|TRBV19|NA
TGTGCCAGTAGTAAAACAGGTACCGACGAGCAGTACTTC
CASSKTGTDEQYF
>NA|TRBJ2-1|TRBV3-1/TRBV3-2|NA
TGTGCCAGCAGCCAAGAAGAGGGGGATGAGCAGTTCTTC
CASSQEEGDEQFF
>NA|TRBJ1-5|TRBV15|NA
TGTGCCACCAGCAGAGATAGGAATCAGCCCCAGCATTTT
CATSRDRNQPQHF
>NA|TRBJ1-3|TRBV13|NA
TGTGCCAGCAGTGCCAAAGGGGTTGGAAACACCATATATTTT
CASSAKGVGNTIYF
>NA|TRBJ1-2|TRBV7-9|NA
TGTGCCAGCAGCTTAGTTTATATTCGGGACACTGGCTATGGCTACACCTTC
CASSLVYIRDTGYGYTF
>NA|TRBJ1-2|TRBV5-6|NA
TGTGCCAGCAGCTTGGAGGCCTATGGCTACACCTTC
CASSLEAYGYTF
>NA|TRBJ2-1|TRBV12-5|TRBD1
TGTGCTAGTGGTTTTTGGCAGGGGGCATCCTACAATGAGCAGTTCTTC
CASGFWQGASYNEQFF
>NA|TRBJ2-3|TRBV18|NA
TGTGCCAGCTCGTCAGGGATCCCAGATACGCAGTATTTT
CASSSGIPDTQYF
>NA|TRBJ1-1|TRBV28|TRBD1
TGTGCCAGCAGCCGTCCGGGACAGGCCACTGAAGCTTTCTTT
CASSRPGQATEAFF
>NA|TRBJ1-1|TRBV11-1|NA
TGTGCCAGCAGCCGTGACAGGTCTTATGAAGCTTTCTTT
CASSRDRSYEAFF
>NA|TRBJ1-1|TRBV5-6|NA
TGTGCCAGCAGCTTGGCCAGGGACTACATGAACACTGAAGCTTTCTTT
CASSLARDYMNTEAFF
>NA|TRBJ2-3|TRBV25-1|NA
TGTGCCAGCAGTGAATTTCAGGGTAGGGACACCGCAGATACGCAGTATTTT
CASSEFQGRDTADTQYF
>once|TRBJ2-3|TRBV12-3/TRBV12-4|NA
TGTGCCAGCAGTGGCCCCCCCGGGGATACGCAGTATTTT
CASSGPPGDTQYF
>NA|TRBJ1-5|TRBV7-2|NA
TGTGCCAGCAGCCTGGGGGGGGATAGCAATCAGCCCCAGCATTTT
CASSLGGDSNQPQHF
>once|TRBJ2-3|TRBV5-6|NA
TGTGCCAGCAGCCGCGGTACAGATACGCAGTATTTT
CASSRGTDTQYF
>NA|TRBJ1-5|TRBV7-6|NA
TGTGCCAGCAGCCCCAGACCAGGGGAGCATCAGCCCCAGCATTTT
CASSPRPGEHQPQHF
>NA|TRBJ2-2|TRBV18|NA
TGTGCCAGCTCACCGGTGGGGACAACAAACACCGGGGAGCTGTTTTTT
CASSPVGTTNTGELFF
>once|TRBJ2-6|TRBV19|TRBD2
TGTGCCAGTACTAACCCGGGAGGGGCTGGGGCCAACGTCCTGACTTTC
CASTNPGGAGANVLTF
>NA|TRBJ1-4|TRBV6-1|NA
TGTGCCAGCAGTGATTGGGGCGAGGGGAATGAAAAACTGTTTTTT
CASSDWGEGNEKLFF
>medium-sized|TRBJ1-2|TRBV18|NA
TGTGCCAGCTCTCTCTCTTATTATGGCTACACCTTC
CASSLSYYGYTF
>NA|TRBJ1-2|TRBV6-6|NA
TGTGCCAGCAGCCGGCGGGGCTCCGCGGCGGGCTACACCTTC
CASSRRGSAAGYTF
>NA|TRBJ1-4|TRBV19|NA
TGTGCAAGTACATACAGGAACGAAAAACTGTTTTTT
CASTYRNEKLFF
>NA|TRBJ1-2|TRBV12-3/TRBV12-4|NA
TGTGCCAGCAGTACAGGGCGGTATGGCTACACCTTC
CASSTGRYGYTF
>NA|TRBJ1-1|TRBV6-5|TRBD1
TGTGCCAGCAGCCCGGGACAGGGCGTAGGGACTGAAGCTTTCTTT
CASSPGQGVGTEAFF
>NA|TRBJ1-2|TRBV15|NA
TGTGCCACCAGCAGAGTAGGGTTAGGCTACACCTTC
CATSRVGLGYTF
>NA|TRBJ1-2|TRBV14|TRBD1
TGTGCCAGCAGCATTCAGACAGGGAACTATGGCTACACCTTC
CASSIQTGNYGYTF
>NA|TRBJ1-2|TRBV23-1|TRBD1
TGCGCCAGCAGTCAATCTGGGACAGGGGGCGGGAACTATGGCTACACCTTC
CASSQSGTGGGNYGYTF
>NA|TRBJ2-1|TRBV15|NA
TGTGCCACCAGCTCTTCGCCGGACGGTAACAATGAGCAGTTCTTC
CATSSSPDGNNEQFF
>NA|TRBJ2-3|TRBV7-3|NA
TGTGCCAGCAGCCCGAGAGGAGGAGGGGCCCCAGATACGCAGTATTTT
CASSPRGGGAPDTQYF
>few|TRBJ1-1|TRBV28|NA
TGTGCCAGCGGACTGGAAAGGGGGAACACTGAAGCTTTCTTT
CASGLERGNTEAFF
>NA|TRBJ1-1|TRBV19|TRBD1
TGTGCCAGTAGTATTCAACATGGACAGGGGGCACCTGAAGCTTTCTTT
CASSIQHGQGAPEAFF
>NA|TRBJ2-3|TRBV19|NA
TGTGCCAGTAGTGACACCTACCTTAGCACAGATACGCAGTATTTT
CASSDTYLSTDTQYF
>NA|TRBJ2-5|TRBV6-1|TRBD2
TGTGCCAGCAGTGAAGTACGGGGGGGGACCCAGTACTTC
CASSEVRGGTQYF
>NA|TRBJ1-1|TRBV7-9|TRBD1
TGTGCCAGCAGCTCCTCGGGGACAGGGTTAGGGGCGGGTGAAGCTTTCTTT
CASSSSGTGLGAGEAFF
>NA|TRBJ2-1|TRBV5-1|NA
TGCGCCAGCAGCTTGGCCGGTTGGGGGCTCGGGACCAATGAGCAGTTCTTC
CASSLAGWGLGTNEQFF
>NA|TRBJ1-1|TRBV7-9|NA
TGTGCCAGCAGCTTAAGCCAGCTGAACACTGAAGCTTTCTTT
CASSLSQLNTEAFF
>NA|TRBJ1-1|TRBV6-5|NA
TGTGCCAGCAGTCTGACAGGCGTGAACACTGAAGCTTTCTTT
CASSLTGVNTEAFF
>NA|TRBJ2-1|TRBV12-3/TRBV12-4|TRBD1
TGTGCCAGCAGGCTAAGACAGGGGCAGATGAAGTTCTTC
CASRLRQGQMKFF
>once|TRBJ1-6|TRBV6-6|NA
TGTGCCAGCAGGAACCAAGAGAGCTCCTATAATTCACCCCTCCACTTT
CASRNQESSYNSPLHF
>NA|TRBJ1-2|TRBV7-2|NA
TGTGCCAGCAGCGCTACGCTCGGGGGAAACTATGGCTACACCTTC
CASSATLGGNYGYTF
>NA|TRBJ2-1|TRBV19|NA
TGTGCCAGTAGTATCACCGGGTCGGCAGGGACCAAGGATGAGCAGTTCTTC
CASSITGSAGTKDEQFF
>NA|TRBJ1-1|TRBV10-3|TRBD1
TGTGCCATCAGTGGGACGACAGGGGCTAAAACTGAAGCTTTCTTT
CAISGTTGAKTEAFF
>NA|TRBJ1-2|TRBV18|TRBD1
TGTGCCAGCTCACCCTCGACAGGGAGCGGCTACACCTTC
CASSPSTGSGYTF
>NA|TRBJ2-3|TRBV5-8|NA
TGTGCCAGCAGCTTTCCAGCACAGGGTTTAAGCACAGATACGCAGTATTTT
CASSFPAQGLSTDTQYF
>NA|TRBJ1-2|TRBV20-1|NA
TGCACAGACAGATTTGACGGCTACACCTTC
CTDRFDGYTF